The 9 T cell receptor beta chains presented below share a single source sample, sequenced in a study of cytomegalovirus exposure and HLA in healthy donors. The PCR employed 60 Vbeta primers together with 13 Jbeta primers. Profiled with immunoSEQ multiplex PCR; TCRdb holds only in-frame clones, not every one. The repertoire has more than 65,000 clones, roughly two thirds of them found once; the top ten carry 6.9%. Sequencing used PBMCs. The receptor source for this set is a woman between 50 and 59 years old in good health and CMV-seropositive.

V gene TRBV21-1 combines with J gene TRBJ2-1; TRBD1, as called in the table, went unchecked against the DNA. TRBV21-1 is an annotated pseudogene. This CDR3 comprises 14 residues. The CDR3 DNA is TGTGCCAGCAGCAGCCTCTACAGGGACAATGAGCAGTTCTTC. Amino acids: CASSSLYRDNEQFF.

This rearrangement joins TRBV18 to TRBJ1-2, with D hard to call. Germline-derived CDR1 and CDR2 are KGHSH and LQKENI. V was pared by 6 bases and J by 1 base, with 9 bases between. This CDR3 is 13 amino acids long. The CDR3 loop is CASSPGDNYGYTF. CDR3 bases: TGTGCCAGCTCCCCCGGAGATAACTATGGCTACACCTTC.

The table lists this clone with a few counts. This rearrangement joins TRBV9 to TRBJ2-1; 11 bases agree with TRBD2. Trimming cost V 3 bases and J 4 bases; bases outside gene matches: 6. Germline V gene lookup returns CDR1 SGDLS and CDR2 YYNGEE. This CDR3 region has 16 residues. As DNA, the CDR3 is TGTGCCAGCAGCGCTATTACTAGCGGGGGATACAATGAGCAGTTCTTC. This translates into CASSAITSGGYNEQFF.

In its sample, this clone was seen once. Here the CDR3 reads CASMPRGEETQYF. CDR3 nucleotides: TGTGCCAGCATGCCCAGGGGTGAAGAGACCCAGTACTTC. The J gene is TRBJ2-5, the V gene TRBV2; D possibly corresponds to TRBD1 (6 bases). Trimming removed 7 bases at V and 3 bases at J, with 12 bases between. Germline lookup yields CDR1 SNHLY and CDR2 FYNNEI. CDR3 length: 13 residues.

The V and J genes are TRBV7-8 and TRBJ1-5, with TRBD1 matching over 10 bases. The length of the CDR3 is 17 residues. Germline lookup yields CDR1 SGHVS and CDR2 FQNEAQ. The V and J ends lost 1 base and 1 base, in that order; junction bases with no gene match: 4. The CDR3 loop is CASSLGMGQGSNQPQHF. Written as DNA, the CDR3 is TGTGCCAGCAGCTTAGGTATGGGACAGGGGAGCAATCAGCCCCAGCATTTT.

The J gene is TRBJ1-4, the V gene TRBV4-1; 8 nucleotides match TRBD1. CDR1 is MGHRA and CDR2 is YSYEKL in the germline V gene. Germline trimming cut 4 bases from V and 8 bases from J; bases unmatched to any gene: 6. The CDR3 contains 14 residues. This CDR3 is CASSPDRVGEKLFF. CDR3 DNA sequence: TGCGCCAGCAGCCCGGACAGGGTAGGGGAAAAACTGTTTTTT.

This rearrangement joins TRBV29-1 to TRBJ2-5, with 9 nucleotides matching TRBD2. There are 15 residues in the CDR3. Germline-derived CDR1 and CDR2 are SQVTM and ANQGSEA. The V segment lost 5 bases and the J segment 0 bases; nucleotides outside the gene matches: 7. Here the CDR3 reads CSVNGAGGYQETQYF. CDR3 in DNA: TGCAGCGTTAACGGAGCGGGGGGCTACCAAGAGACCCAGTACTTC.

This clone has only a few counts. This chain links TRBV4-1 with TRBJ1-1, with a tentative D call TRBD1 (6 bases). Trimming stripped 1 base from V and 0 bases from J, with 15 bases between. The CDR3 totals 17 residues. Germline V gene sequence: CDR1 MGHRA, CDR2 YSYEKL. The CDR3 nucleotides read TGCGCCAGCAGCCAAGTGTCTTCAGGGGAGATGAACACTGAAGCTTTCTTT. This encodes CASSQVSSGEMNTEAFF.

This chain connects TRBV27 to TRBJ2-3; 9 bases are shared with TRBD2. The J segment lost 0 bases and the V segment lost 4 bases, leaving 8 bases of the junction unmatched. The CDR3 extends over 17 amino acids. The germline V gene encodes CDR1 MNHEY and CDR2 SMNVEV (reference sequence). The DNA of the CDR3 is TGTGCCAGCAGTTCAAGGACTAGCGATGGTAGCACAGATACGCAGTATTTT. Its protein product is CASSSRTSDGSTDTQYF.